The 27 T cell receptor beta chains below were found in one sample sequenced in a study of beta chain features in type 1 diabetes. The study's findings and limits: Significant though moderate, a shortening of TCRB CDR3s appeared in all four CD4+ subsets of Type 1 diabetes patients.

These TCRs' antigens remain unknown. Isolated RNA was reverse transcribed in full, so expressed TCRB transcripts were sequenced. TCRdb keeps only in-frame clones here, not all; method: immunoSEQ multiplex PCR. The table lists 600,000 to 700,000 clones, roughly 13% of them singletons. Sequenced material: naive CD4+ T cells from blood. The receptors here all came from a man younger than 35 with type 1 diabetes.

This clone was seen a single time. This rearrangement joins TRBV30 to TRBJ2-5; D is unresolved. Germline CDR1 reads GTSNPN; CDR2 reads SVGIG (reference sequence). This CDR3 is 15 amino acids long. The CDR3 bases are TGTACCACTGGACCCTCGCTAGACGGTCAAGAGACCCAGTACTTC. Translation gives CTTGPSLDGQETQYF.

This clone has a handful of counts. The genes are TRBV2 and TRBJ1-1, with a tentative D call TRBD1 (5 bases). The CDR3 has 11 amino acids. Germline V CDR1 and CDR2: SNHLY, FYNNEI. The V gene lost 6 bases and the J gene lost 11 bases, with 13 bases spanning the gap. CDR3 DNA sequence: TGTGCCAGCAGCTGGGACCCCGCGGCTTTCTTT. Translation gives CASSWDPAAFF.

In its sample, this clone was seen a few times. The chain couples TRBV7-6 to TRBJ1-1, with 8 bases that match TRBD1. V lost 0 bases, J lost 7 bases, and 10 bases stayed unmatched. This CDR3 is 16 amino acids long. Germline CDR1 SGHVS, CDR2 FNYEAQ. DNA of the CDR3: TGTGCCAGCAGCTTAGCGATAGTACCAGGGGGCGGTGAAGCTTTCTTT. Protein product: CASSLAIVPGGGEAFF.

The CDR3 loop reads CASSQLIQTGELFF. Written as DNA, the CDR3 is TGTGCCAGCAGCCAGCTAATCCAGACCGGGGAGCTGTTTTTT. The J gene is TRBJ2-2, the V gene TRBV14, with no clear D. The V and J ends lost 3 bases and 5 bases respectively, with 10 bases between them. Germline CDR1 reads SGHDN; CDR2 reads FVKESK. This CDR3 is built from 14 residues.

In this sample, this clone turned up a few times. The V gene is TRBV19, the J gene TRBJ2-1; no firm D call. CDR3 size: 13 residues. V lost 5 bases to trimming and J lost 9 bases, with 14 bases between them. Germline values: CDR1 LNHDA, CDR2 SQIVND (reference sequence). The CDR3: CASSGNKIGEQFF. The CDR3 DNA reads TGTGCCAGTAGTGGGAACAAGATCGGTGAGCAGTTCTTC.

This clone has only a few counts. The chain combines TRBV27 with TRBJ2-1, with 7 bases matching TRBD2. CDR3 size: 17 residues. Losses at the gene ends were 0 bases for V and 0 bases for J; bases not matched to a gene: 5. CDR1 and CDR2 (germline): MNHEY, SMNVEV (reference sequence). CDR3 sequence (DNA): TGTGCCAGCAGTTTATCGGAGCGGGGTAGCTCCTACAATGAGCAGTTCTTC. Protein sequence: CASSLSERGSSYNEQFF.

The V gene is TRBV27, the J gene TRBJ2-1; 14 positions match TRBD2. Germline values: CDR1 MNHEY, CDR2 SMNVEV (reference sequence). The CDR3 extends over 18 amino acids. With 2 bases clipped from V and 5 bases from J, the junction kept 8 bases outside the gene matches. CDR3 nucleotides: TGTGCCAGCAGTTTAAAGGGACTAGCGGGGGCCCTACACAATGAGCAGTTCTTC. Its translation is CASSLKGLAGALHNEQFF.

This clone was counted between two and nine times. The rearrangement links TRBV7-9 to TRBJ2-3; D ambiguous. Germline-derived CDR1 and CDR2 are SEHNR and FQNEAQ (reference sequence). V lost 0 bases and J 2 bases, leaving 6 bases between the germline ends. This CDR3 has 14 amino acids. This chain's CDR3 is CASSLASLTDTQYF. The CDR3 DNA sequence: TGTGCCAGCAGCTTAGCGTCCCTCACAGATACGCAGTATTTT.

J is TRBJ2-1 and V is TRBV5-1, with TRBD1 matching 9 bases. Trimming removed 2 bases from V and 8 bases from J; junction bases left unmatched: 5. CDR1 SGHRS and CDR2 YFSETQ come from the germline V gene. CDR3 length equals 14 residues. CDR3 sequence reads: CASSFAGQGDEQFF. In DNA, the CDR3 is TGCGCCAGCAGCTTTGCGGGACAGGGCGATGAGCAGTTCTTC.

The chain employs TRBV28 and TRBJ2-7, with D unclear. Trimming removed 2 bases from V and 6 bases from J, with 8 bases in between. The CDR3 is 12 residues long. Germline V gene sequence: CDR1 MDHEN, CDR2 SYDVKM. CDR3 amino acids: CASSLLRAEQYF. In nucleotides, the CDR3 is TGTGCCAGCAGTTTACTCCGGGCCGAGCAGTACTTC.

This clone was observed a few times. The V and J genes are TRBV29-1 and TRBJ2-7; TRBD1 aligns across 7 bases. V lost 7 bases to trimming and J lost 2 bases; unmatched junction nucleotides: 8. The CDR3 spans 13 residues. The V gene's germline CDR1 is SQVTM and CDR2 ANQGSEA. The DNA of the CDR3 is TGCAGCGGCGCCGGGCAGGGGGCCTACGAGCAGTACTTC. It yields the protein CSGAGQGAYEQYF.

DNA for the CDR3: TGTGCCAGCAGTTACTCGAGGCAGGGGGATTCACCCCTCCACTTT. It encodes CASSYSRQGDSPLHF. This sequence joins TRBV6-5 and TRBJ1-6; 7 nucleotides match TRBD1. The germline gives CDR1 MNHEY, CDR2 SVGAGI. Trimming removed 0 bases from V and 8 bases from J; junction bases left unmatched: 4. CDR3 length: 15 residues.

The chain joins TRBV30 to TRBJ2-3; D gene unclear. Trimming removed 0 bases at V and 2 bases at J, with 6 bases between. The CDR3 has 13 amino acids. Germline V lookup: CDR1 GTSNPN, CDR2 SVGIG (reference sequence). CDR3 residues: CAWSVRLTDTQYF. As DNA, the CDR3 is TGTGCCTGGAGTGTACGTCTCACAGATACGCAGTATTTT.

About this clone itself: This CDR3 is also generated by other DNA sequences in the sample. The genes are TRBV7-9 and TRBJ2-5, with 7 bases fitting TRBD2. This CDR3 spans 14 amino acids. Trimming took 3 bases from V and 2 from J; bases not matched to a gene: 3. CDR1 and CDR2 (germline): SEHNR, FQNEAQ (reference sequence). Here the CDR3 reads CASSLGRGQETQYF. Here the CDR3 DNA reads TGTGCCAGCAGCTTGGGGAGGGGACAAGAGACCCAGTACTTC.

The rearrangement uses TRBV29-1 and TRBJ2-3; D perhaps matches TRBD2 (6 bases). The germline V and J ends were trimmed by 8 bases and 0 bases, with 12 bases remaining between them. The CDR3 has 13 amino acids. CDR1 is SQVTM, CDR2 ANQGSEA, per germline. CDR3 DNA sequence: TGCAGCCCGGGGGTGGGTAGCACAGATACGCAGTATTTT. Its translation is CSPGVGSTDTQYF.

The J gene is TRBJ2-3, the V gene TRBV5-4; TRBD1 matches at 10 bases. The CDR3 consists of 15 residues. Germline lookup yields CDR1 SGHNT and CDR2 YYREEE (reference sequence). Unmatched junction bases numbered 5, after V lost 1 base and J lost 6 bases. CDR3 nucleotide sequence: TGTGCCAGCAGCTTGTCGGGGACAGGGGCGGATACGCAGTATTTT. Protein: CASSLSGTGADTQYF. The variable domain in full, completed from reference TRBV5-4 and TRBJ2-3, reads ETGVTQSPTHLIKTRGQQVTLRCSSQSGHNTVSWYQQALGQGPQFIFQYYREEENGRGNFPPRFSGLQFPNYSSELNVNALELDDSALYLCASSLSGTGADTQYFGPGTRLTVL.

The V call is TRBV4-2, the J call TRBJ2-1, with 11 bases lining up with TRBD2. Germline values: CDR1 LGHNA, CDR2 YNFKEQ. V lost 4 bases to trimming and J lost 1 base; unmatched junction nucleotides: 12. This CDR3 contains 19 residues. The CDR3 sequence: CASSPGTVSSGGSYNEQFF. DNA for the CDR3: TGTGCCAGCAGCCCTGGGACAGTGTCTAGCGGGGGGTCCTACAATGAGCAGTTCTTC.

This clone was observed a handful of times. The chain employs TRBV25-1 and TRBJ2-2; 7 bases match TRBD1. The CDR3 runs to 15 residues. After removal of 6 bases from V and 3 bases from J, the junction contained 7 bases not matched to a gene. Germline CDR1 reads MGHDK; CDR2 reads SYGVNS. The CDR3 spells CASRKTGPDTGELFF. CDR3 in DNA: TGTGCCAGCAGGAAGACAGGGCCGGACACCGGGGAGCTGTTTTTT.

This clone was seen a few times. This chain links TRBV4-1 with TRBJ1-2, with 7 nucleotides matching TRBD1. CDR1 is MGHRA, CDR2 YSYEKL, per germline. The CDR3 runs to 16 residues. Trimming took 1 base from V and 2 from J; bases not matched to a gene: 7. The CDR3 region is CASSQVPGQINYGYTF. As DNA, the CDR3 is TGCGCCAGCAGCCAAGTCCCGGGACAGATAAACTATGGCTACACCTTC.

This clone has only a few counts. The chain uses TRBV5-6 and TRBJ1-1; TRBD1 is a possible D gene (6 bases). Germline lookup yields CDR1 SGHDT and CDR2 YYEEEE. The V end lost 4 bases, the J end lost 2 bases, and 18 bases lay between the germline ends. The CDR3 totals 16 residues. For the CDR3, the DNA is TGTGCCAGCAGCCCCAGTGGGGGGCGAATCAACACTGAAGCTTTCTTT. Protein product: CASSPSGGRINTEAFF.

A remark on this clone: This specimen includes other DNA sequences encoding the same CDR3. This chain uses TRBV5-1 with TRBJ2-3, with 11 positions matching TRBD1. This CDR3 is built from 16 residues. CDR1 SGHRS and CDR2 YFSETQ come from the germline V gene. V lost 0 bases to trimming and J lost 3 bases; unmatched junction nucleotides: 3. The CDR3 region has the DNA TGCGCCAGCAGCTTGGCTGGGACAGGGGGTACAGATACGCAGTATTTT. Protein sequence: CASSLAGTGGTDTQYF.

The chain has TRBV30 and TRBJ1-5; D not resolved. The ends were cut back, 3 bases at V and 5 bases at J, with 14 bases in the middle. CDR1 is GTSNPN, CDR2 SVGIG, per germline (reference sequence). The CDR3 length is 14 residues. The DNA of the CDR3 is TGTGCCTGGAGCCAACCAGGATGGGATCAGCCCCAGCATTTT. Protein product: CAWSQPGWDQPQHF.

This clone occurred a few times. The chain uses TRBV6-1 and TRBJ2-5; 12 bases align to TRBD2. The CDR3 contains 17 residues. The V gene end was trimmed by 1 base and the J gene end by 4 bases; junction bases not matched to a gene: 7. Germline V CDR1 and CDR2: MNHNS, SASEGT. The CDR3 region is CASSEVASGGAGETQYF. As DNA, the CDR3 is TGTGCCAGCAGTGAAGTGGCTAGCGGGGGGGCCGGAGAGACCCAGTACTTC.

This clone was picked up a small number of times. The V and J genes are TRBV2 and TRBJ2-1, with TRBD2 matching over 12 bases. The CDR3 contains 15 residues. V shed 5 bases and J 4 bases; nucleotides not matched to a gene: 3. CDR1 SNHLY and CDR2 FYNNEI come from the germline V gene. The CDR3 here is CASSTTSGGYNEQFF. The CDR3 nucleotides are TGTGCCAGCAGTACGACTAGCGGGGGTTACAATGAGCAGTTCTTC.

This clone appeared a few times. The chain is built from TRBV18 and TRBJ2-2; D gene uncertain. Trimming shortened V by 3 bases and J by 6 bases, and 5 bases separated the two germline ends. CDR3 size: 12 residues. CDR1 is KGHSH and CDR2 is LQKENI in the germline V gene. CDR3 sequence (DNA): TGTGCCAGCTCACCGGAAGCCGGGGAGCTGTTTTTT. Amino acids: CASSPEAGELFF.

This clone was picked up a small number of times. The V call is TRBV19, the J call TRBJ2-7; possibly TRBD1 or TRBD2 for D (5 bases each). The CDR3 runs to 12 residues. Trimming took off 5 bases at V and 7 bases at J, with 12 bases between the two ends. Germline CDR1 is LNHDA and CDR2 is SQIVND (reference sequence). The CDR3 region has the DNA TGTGCCAGTAGTGTTTGGGGGTTGGAGCAGTACTTC. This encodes CASSVWGLEQYF.

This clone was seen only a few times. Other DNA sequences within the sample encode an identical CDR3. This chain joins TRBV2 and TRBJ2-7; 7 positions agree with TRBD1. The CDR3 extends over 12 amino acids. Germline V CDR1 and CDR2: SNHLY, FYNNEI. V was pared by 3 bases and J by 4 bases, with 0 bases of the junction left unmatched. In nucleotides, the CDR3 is TGTGCCAGCAGTGAGACAGGGTACGAGCAGTACTTC. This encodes CASSETGYEQYF.